This T cell receptor beta chain was captured by sequencing in a study of memory CD4+ T cells and cytomegalovirus serostatus. Across the whole study: Healthy Belgian adult donors included under ten CMV-positive and around 25 CMV-negative people.

The assay was immunoSEQ multiplex PCR, and TCRdb's table has in-frame clones only and misses some. This table has over 40,000 clones, about 85% appearing once. Comment on this clone: Its antigen is not known.

Single viable CD3+CD4+CD8-CD45RO+ cells were sorted as the memory CD4+ T cells. Positive selection with CD4 microbeads enriched total CD4+ T cells. Broader study findings: Of under 200 reported CMV TCRbeta sequences, 55 to 80 were found in memory CD4+ repertoires.

The specimen was memory CD4+ T cells from blood. This receptor was obtained from an adult in good health and CMV-seronegative.

This CDR3 is CAQTGGSETQYF. Written as DNA, the CDR3 is TGTGCCCAGACAGGGGGCTCAGAGACCCAGTACTTC. The chain is built from TRBV30 and TRBJ2-5, with 10 bases lining up with TRBD1. V shed 8 bases and J 4 bases; nucleotides not matched to a gene: 4. The CDR3 extends over 12 amino acids. Germline V lookup: CDR1 GTSNPN, CDR2 SVGIG (reference sequence).